One sample yielded the 32 T cell receptor beta chains listed below, sequenced in a study of beta chain features in type 1 diabetes. Study-level findings and limits: There was a moderate but significant shortening of TCRB CDR3s in all four CD4+ subsets of Type 1 diabetes patients.

Every bit of the isolated RNA underwent reverse transcription, so sequencing read expressed TCRB transcripts. Here immunoSEQ multiplex PCR was the method, and the copy in TCRdb shows in-frame clones only, minus some. Here the sample spans approximately 730,000 clones, around an eighth being singletons. For these TCRs, the target antigens are not known. The specimen was naive CD4+ T cells from blood. The receptors were sampled from a man aged 18 to 29 with type 1 diabetes.

This chain uses TRBV6-5 with TRBJ2-7; 7 bases match TRBD1. V lost 5 bases and J lost 1; bases outside the gene matches: 5. This CDR3 has 14 amino acids. Germline V CDR1 and CDR2: MNHEY, SVGAGI. The DNA of the CDR3 is TGTGCCAGCAGTCTGCGACAGGGATCCTACGAGCAGTACTTC. Translating it yields CASSLRQGSYEQYF.

The genes are TRBV7-2 and TRBJ2-7; no reliable D call. CDR1 is SGHTA, CDR2 FQGNSA, per germline. The CDR3 spans 13 residues. Trimming left V 1 base short and J 4 bases short, with 8 bases between. Written as DNA, the CDR3 is TGTGCCAGCAGCTTAGAACGTGCTTACGAGCAGTACTTC. Its translation: CASSLERAYEQYF.

This clone was observed a handful of times. J is TRBJ1-2 and V is TRBV28; TRBD1 might be the D (6 bases). The germline gives CDR1 MDHEN, CDR2 SYDVKM. V shed 10 bases and J shed 4 bases, with 10 bases lying between them. The CDR3 is 11 amino acids. Here the CDR3 reads CATTGSYGYTF. CDR3 nucleotide sequence: TGTGCCACCACAGGGAGCTATGGCTACACCTTC.

This clone was recorded a few times. This rearrangement joins TRBV5-1 to TRBJ2-7; 9 bases map to TRBD1. The germline V gene has CDR1 SGHRS and CDR2 YFSETQ. This CDR3 has 15 amino acids. V lost 2 bases, J lost 4 bases, and 7 bases stayed unmatched. The CDR3 protein is CASSLPGQGPYEQYF. CDR3 DNA sequence: TGCGCCAGCAGCTTACCGGGACAGGGTCCTTACGAGCAGTACTTC.

The chain has TRBV9 and TRBJ2-3; a possible D gene is TRBD1 (6 bases). CDR1 is SGDLS and CDR2 is YYNGEE in the germline V gene. V was cut by 0 bases and J by 8 bases, with 16 bases left in between. The CDR3 is 15 amino acids. CDR3 amino acids: CASSVGTAAPGTQYF. CDR3 DNA: TGTGCCAGCAGCGTAGGGACAGCGGCACCGGGTACGCAGTATTTT.

This chain joins TRBV29-1 and TRBJ1-1; D uncertain. The CDR3 is 11 residues long. CDR1 and CDR2 from the germline V gene are SQVTM and ANQGSEA. The V end was cut by 8 bases, the J end by 1 base, with 8 bases between. The CDR3 DNA follows: TGCAGCCTCCGGCGGAACACTGAAGCTTTCTTT. Encoded protein: CSLRRNTEAFF.

This clone appeared a few times. This chain joins TRBV30 and TRBJ1-4; 9 bases map to TRBD1. V was clipped by 2 bases and J by 6 bases; unmatched bases: 4. This CDR3 comprises 14 residues. CDR1 and CDR2 (germline): GTSNPN, SVGIG (reference sequence). CDR3 sequence (DNA): TGTGCCTGGAGTAGGGGACAGGGAGATGAAAAACTGTTTTTT. This translates into CAWSRGQGDEKLFF.

This sequence joins TRBV7-2 and TRBJ2-7, with TRBD1 identical over 9 bases. This CDR3 has 14 residues. Trimming removed 5 bases from V and 5 bases from J; junction bases left unmatched: 7. Germline assignment: CDR1 SGHTA and CDR2 FQGNSA. DNA of the CDR3: TGTGCCAGCAGCCACCGGGACAGGGCCGACGAGCAGTACTTC. It yields the protein CASSHRDRADEQYF. The full variable domain, in which reference TRBV7-2 and TRBJ2-7 provide the parts outside the CDR3, is GAGVSQSPSNKVTEKGKDVELRCDPISGHTALYWYRQSLGQGLEFLIYFQGNSAPDKSGLPSDRFSAERTGGSVSTLTIQRTQQEDSAVYLCASSHRDRADEQYFGPGTRLTVT.

This chain joins TRBV7-3 and TRBJ2-7; TRBD1 aligns across 7 bases. The trim removed 0 bases at V and 3 bases at J, leaving 5 bases unmatched. CDR1 and CDR2 from the germline V gene are SGHTA and FQGTGA. The CDR3 loop spans 15 amino acids. The CDR3 DNA reads as TGTGCCAGCAGCTTAACAGGGGGCGGCTTCTACGAGCAGTACTTC. Its protein is CASSLTGGGFYEQYF.

There are a few counts of this clone. The chain has TRBV11-3 and TRBJ2-5; no firm D call. The CDR3 extends over 12 amino acids. V was pared by 5 bases and J by 3 bases, with 7 bases between. Germline loops: CDR1 SGHNT, CDR2 YENEEA. The CDR3 nucleotides are TGTGCCAGCAGCCGCACAGAAGAGACCCAGTACTTC. It codes for CASSRTEETQYF.

V usage is TRBV5-4 and J usage is TRBJ2-3, with D hard to call. V dropped 0 bases and J dropped 0 bases, with 8 bases sitting between them. Germline CDR1 and CDR2: SGHNT and YYREEE (reference sequence). This CDR3 has 15 residues. The CDR3 spells CASSLGGRSTDTQYF. The CDR3 region has the DNA TGTGCCAGCAGCTTGGGGGGAAGGAGCACAGATACGCAGTATTTT.

This clone was recorded a few times. The rearrangement links TRBV6-4 to TRBJ1-1; possible D gene TRBD1, 5 bases. Germline CDR1 is MRHNA and CDR2 is SNTAGT. Trimming removed 2 bases from V and 7 bases from J, with 11 bases in between. The CDR3 extends over 13 amino acids. The CDR3 loop is CASSDERGIEAFF. CDR3 DNA: TGTGCCAGCAGTGACGAACGGGGGATTGAAGCTTTCTTT.

This clone was picked up a small number of times. The chain uses TRBV19 and TRBJ2-1, with 7 bases that match TRBD1. From germline, CDR1 is LNHDA and CDR2 SQIVND (reference sequence). Trimming cost V 9 bases and J 4 bases; bases outside gene matches: 9. This CDR3 is built from 14 residues. CDR3 protein: CASHRGPSYNEQFF. The CDR3 nucleotides read TGTGCCAGCCACAGGGGCCCCTCTTACAATGAGCAGTTCTTC.

Only a few counts were recorded for this clone. This chain uses TRBV6-5 with TRBJ2-3, with a tentative D call TRBD2 (6 bases). The germline V gene has CDR1 MNHEY and CDR2 SVGAGI. Trimming left V 1 base short and J 4 bases short, with 12 bases between. The CDR3 runs to 15 residues. The DNA for the CDR3 is TGTGCCAGCAGTTACTTCGGGGGAAGGGCAGATACGCAGTATTTT. Protein product: CASSYFGGRADTQYF.

The chain links TRBV5-1 to TRBJ1-1; possible D gene TRBD1, 6 bases. Germline V CDR1 and CDR2: SGHRS, YFSETQ. The CDR3 extends over 13 amino acids. Deletions cut 0 bases from V and 7 bases from J, with 10 bases between. In DNA form, the CDR3 reads TGCGCCAGCAGCTTGGGGACAGCTGATGAAGCTTTCTTT. As protein: CASSLGTADEAFF.

This clone was seen more than once but under ten times. This rearrangement joins TRBV2 to TRBJ2-5, with D possibly TRBD1 on 5 matching bases. V was trimmed by 5 bases and J by 1 base, leaving 8 bases between them. CDR1 is SNHLY, CDR2 FYNNEI, per germline. This CDR3 has 13 amino acids. CDR3: CASSLDTQETQYF. The CDR3 nucleotides are TGTGCCAGCAGTTTGGACACCCAAGAGACCCAGTACTTC. The whole variable domain, remainder taken from reference TRBV2 and TRBJ2-5, is EPEVTQTPSHQVTQMGQEVILRCVPISNHLYFYWYRQILGQKVEFLVSFYNNEISEKSEIFDDQFSVERPDGSNFTLKIRSTKLEDSAMYFCASSLDTQETQYFGPGTRLLVL.

This clone turned up a few times. This rearrangement joins TRBV5-1 to TRBJ2-1; 8 bases map to TRBD1. This CDR3 spans 14 amino acids. From germline, CDR1 is SGHRS and CDR2 YFSETQ. V shed 4 bases, J shed 7 bases, and the junction held 7 bases outside the gene matches. CDR3 DNA sequence: TGCGCCAGCAGCGTAAGACAGGGGAGGAATGAGCAGTTCTTC. This encodes CASSVRQGRNEQFF.

This clone was found a few times. This sequence joins TRBV29-1 and TRBJ1-5, with 7 positions matching TRBD1. Germline trimming cut 7 bases from V and 0 bases from J; bases unmatched to any gene: 15. This CDR3 spans 17 amino acids. CDR1 and CDR2 (germline): SQVTM, ANQGSEA. The CDR3 sequence is CSGGALNRGYSNQPQHF. CDR3 coding DNA: TGCAGCGGAGGGGCCCTAAACAGGGGTTATAGCAATCAGCCCCAGCATTTT.

The rearrangement uses TRBV2 and TRBJ2-3; D is uncertain. The length of the CDR3 is 13 residues. V gave up 4 bases and J gave up 2 bases, with 7 bases separating them. The V gene's germline CDR1 is SNHLY and CDR2 FYNNEI. CDR3 region: CASSGSNTDTQYF. The CDR3 nucleotides read TGTGCCAGCAGTGGTTCCAACACAGATACGCAGTATTTT.

This clone was seen more than once but under ten times. This chain uses TRBV30 with TRBJ2-7, with D perhaps being TRBD1 or TRBD2 (5 bases each). V lost 4 bases to trimming and J lost 5 bases, with 9 bases between them. Per the germline V gene, CDR1 is GTSNPN and CDR2 is SVGIG (reference sequence). The CDR3 extends over 11 amino acids. The CDR3 region is CAWNMGDEQYF. The CDR3 DNA sequence: TGTGCCTGGAATATGGGGGACGAGCAGTACTTC.

This clone was found once. This chain joins TRBV28 and TRBJ1-5, with D possibly matching TRBD1 (6 bases). V shed 6 bases and J shed 5 bases, with 17 bases lying between them. Germline assignment: CDR1 MDHEN and CDR2 SYDVKM. The CDR3 has 15 residues. In nucleotides, the CDR3 is TGTGCCAGCAGCCTTGGACAGACTTTAGATCAGCCCCAGCATTTT. Its translation is CASSLGQTLDQPQHF.

The chain employs TRBV18 and TRBJ2-3, with 14 bases matching TRBD2. Germline CDR1 KGHSH, CDR2 LQKENI. J was trimmed by 4 bases and V by 2 bases; bases with no gene match: 2. The CDR3 extends over 16 amino acids. CDR3 nucleotide sequence: TGTGCCAGCTCACCATGGACTAGCGGGGGGCCAGATACGCAGTATTTT. Translating it yields CASSPWTSGGPDTQYF.

This clone has more than one count but fewer than ten. The chain has TRBV9 and TRBJ1-2, with D perhaps TRBD1 (6 bases). This CDR3 spans 13 amino acids. Germline V gene data show CDR1 as SGDLS and CDR2 as YYNGEE. The V and J ends lost 4 bases and 7 bases respectively, with 14 bases between them. The CDR3, as DNA: TGTGCCAGCAGCCAAGAAGGGGGTGGTGGCTACACCTTC. As protein: CASSQEGGGGYTF.

The chain carries TRBV2 and TRBJ1-2, with D possibly matching TRBD1 (5 bases). Trimming pared 8 bases from V and 3 bases from J, leaving 13 bases between. The length of the CDR3 is 13 residues. The germline gives CDR1 SNHLY, CDR2 FYNNEI. The CDR3 DNA reads as TGTGCCAGCGGGGGGGTCTCCCACTATGGCTACACCTTC. Translating gives CASGGVSHYGYTF. Combining the CDR3 with reference TRBV2 and TRBJ1-2 gives the whole variable domain EPEVTQTPSHQVTQMGQEVILRCVPISNHLYFYWYRQILGQKVEFLVSFYNNEISEKSEIFDDQFSVERPDGSNFTLKIRSTKLEDSAMYFCASGGVSHYGYTFGSGTRLTVV.

This clone was seen a few times. V and J are TRBV28 and TRBJ1-5; 7 bases match TRBD1. The CDR3 is made up of 14 amino acids. Germline CDR1 MDHEN, CDR2 SYDVKM. With V trimmed by 7 bases and J by 5 bases, 8 bases remained unmatched. The CDR3 is CASTRGQGDQPQHF. The CDR3 region has the DNA TGTGCCAGCACCCGAGGGCAGGGGGATCAGCCCCAGCATTTT. The whole variable domain, remainder taken from reference TRBV28 and TRBJ1-5, is DVKVTQSSRYLVKRTGEKVFLECVQDMDHENMFWYRQDPGLGLRLIYFSYDVKMKEKGDIPEGYSVSREKKERFSLILESASTNQTSMYLCASTRGQGDQPQHFGDGTRLSIL.

The chain carries TRBV2 and TRBJ1-4; the D gene is possibly TRBD1 (5 bases). This CDR3 has 13 residues. Between the trimmed V and J ends, which lost 9 bases and 3 bases, there was a span of 11 bases. Per the germline V gene, CDR1 is SNHLY and CDR2 is FYNNEI. The DNA for the CDR3 is TGTGCCAGAGCGGGGCTCTCTAATGAAAAACTGTTTTTT. Encoded protein: CARAGLSNEKLFF. Full variable domain (rest looked up from reference TRBV2 and TRBJ1-4): EPEVTQTPSHQVTQMGQEVILRCVPISNHLYFYWYRQILGQKVEFLVSFYNNEISEKSEIFDDQFSVERPDGSNFTLKIRSTKLEDSAMYFCARAGLSNEKLFFGSGTQLSVL.

This clone was counted only a few times. The chain is built from TRBV25-1 and TRBJ2-7; tentatively, D is TRBD1 or TRBD2 (5 bases each). Trimming cost V 9 bases and J 3 bases, with 15 bases left between them. CDR3 length: 13 residues. Germline loops: CDR1 MGHDK, CDR2 SYGVNS. CDR3 protein: CASAGTVIYEQYF. The CDR3 DNA reads TGTGCCAGTGCCGGGACCGTAATCTACGAGCAGTACTTC.

This clone was observed a few times. An end of the junction differs from the germline gene, which may be a read error. This chain connects TRBV5-8 to TRBJ2-7; D is possibly TRBD1 or TRBD2 (5 bases each). This CDR3 spans 11 amino acids. Germline V lookup: CDR1 SGHTS, CDR2 YDEGEE. The CDR3 loop reads CASSLLGTWGF. The DNA for the CDR3 is TGTGCCAGCAGCCTACTGGGGACCTGGGGCTTC. Based on the CDR3 plus reference TRBV5-8 and TRBJ2-7, the full variable domain is EAGVTQSPTHLIKTRGQQATLRCSPISGHTSVYWYQQALGLGLQFLLWYDEGEERNRGNFPPRFSGRQFPNYSSELNVNALELEDSALYLCASSLLGTWGFGPGTRLTVT.

The rearrangement uses TRBV2 and TRBJ1-2, with 10 bases lining up with TRBD1. J lost 4 bases, V lost 3 bases, and 8 bases had no gene match. The V gene's germline CDR1 is SNHLY and CDR2 FYNNEI. The CDR3 is 16 residues long. The CDR3: CASSEGQGTLGYGYTF. CDR3 DNA: TGTGCCAGCAGTGAGGGACAGGGGACCTTAGGCTATGGCTACACCTTC.

This clone was counted a few times. The chain recombines TRBV9 with TRBJ2-2; weak D call: TRBD1 (6 bases). This CDR3 is built from 15 residues. V was clipped by 2 bases and J by 4 bases, with 12 bases between them. CDR1 and CDR2 (germline): SGDLS, YYNGEE. The CDR3 coding sequence is TGTGCCAGCAGCGTTTCAGGGGCCCCCACCGGGGAGCTGTTTTTT. Residues: CASSVSGAPTGELFF. Looking up the rest from reference TRBV9 and TRBJ2-2 gives the full variable domain: DSGVTQTPKHLITATGQRVTLRCSPRSGDLSVYWYQQSLDQGLQFLIQYYNGEERAKGNILERFSAQQFPDLHSELNLSSLELGDSALYFCASSVSGAPTGELFFGEGSRLTVL.

The genes are TRBV2 and TRBJ2-1; 7 nucleotides agree with TRBD1. Unmatched junction bases numbered 8, after V lost 1 base and J lost 8 bases. The length of the CDR3 is 15 residues. Germline values: CDR1 SNHLY, CDR2 FYNNEI. In nucleotides, the CDR3 is TGTGCCAGCAGTGAAGGACAGGGTCGAGGGGATGAGCAGTTCTTC. It translates to CASSEGQGRGDEQFF.

For the CDR3, the DNA is TGCGCCAGCAGCCCCGGGGAGGGGACCGAGCAGTACTTC. Translating gives CASSPGEGTEQYF. V gene TRBV5-1 combines with J gene TRBJ2-7; 7 bases align to TRBD2. CDR1 SGHRS and CDR2 YFSETQ come from the germline V gene. Trimming at V came to 4 bases and at J to 6 bases, leaving 7 bases not matched to a gene. The CDR3 sequence is 13 residues long.